Presented here are 10 T cell receptor beta chains from one specimen sequenced in a study of blood T cells in healthy people across ages. Sample-barcoded 5' priming and a J-beta primer mix drove a second PCR of about 7 to 11 cycles. Each CDR3 protein is one row after TCRdb ran MiXCR on the 5' RACE reads. Counted here are hundreds of thousands of distinct CDR3 sequences, approximately 51% occurring once; the ten biggest clones make up 51%. The sequencing sample was made of blood. The receptors derive from a man aged 55 to 69 in good health.

This chain connects TRBV5-1 to TRBJ2-4; D may correspond to TRBD1 or TRBD2 (5 bases each). The last part of the DNA fits TRBJ2-7 better; the J call may be wrong. CDR3 length: 14 amino acids. From germline, CDR1 is SGHRS and CDR2 YFSETQ. The CDR3, as DNA: TGCGCCAGCAGCCTGCCTGGGGGAGTCGACGAGCAGTACTTC. Protein sequence: CASSLPGGVDEQYF.

This clonotype was counted between two and nine times. The chain uses TRBV7-2 and TRBJ2-5, with a tentative D call TRBD2 (6 bases). The germline CDR1 and CDR2 sequences are SGHTA and FQGNSA. Deletions cut 0 bases from V and 3 bases from J, with 8 bases between. CDR3 size: 14 residues. The CDR3 loop is CASSLARGEETQYF. CDR3 DNA: TGTGCCAGCAGCTTAGCGCGGGGAGAAGAGACCCAGTACTTC. Looking up the rest from reference TRBV7-2 and TRBJ2-5 gives the full variable domain: GAGVSQSPSNKVTEKGKDVELRCDPISGHTALYWYRQSLGQGLEFLIYFQGNSAPDKSGLPSDRFSAERTGGSVSTLTIQRTQQEDSAVYLCASSLARGEETQYFGPGTRLLVL.

This clonotype was detected a few times. The genes are TRBV28 and TRBJ2-2; 12 bases align to TRBD2. Losses at the gene ends were 5 bases for V and 7 bases for J; bases not matched to a gene: 11. Per germline, CDR1 MDHEN and CDR2 SYDVKM. The CDR3 length is 17 residues. CDR3 nucleotides: TGTGCCAGCAGTCGTCGACTAGCGGGAGTGGGTGGCGGGGAGCTGTTTTTT. Translated, it gives CASSRRLAGVGGGELFF.

This chain uses TRBV7-2 with TRBJ2-3; possibly TRBD1 for D (5 bases). CDR3 length: 16 amino acids. Germline CDR1 reads SGHTA; CDR2 reads FQGNSA. V gave up 3 bases and J gave up 0 bases, with 13 bases separating them. CDR3 sequence reads: CASSFLGEFSTDTQYF. The CDR3, as DNA: TGTGCCAGCAGCTTTTTAGGGGAATTTAGCACAGATACGCAGTATTTT.

This clonotype was picked up many times. The V call is TRBV7-3, the J call TRBJ2-6, with D tentatively TRBD1 (6 bases). The V end lost 5 bases, the J end lost 0 bases, and 17 bases lay between the germline ends. The CDR3 length is 18 residues. Germline CDR1 SGHTA, CDR2 FQGTGA. The CDR3 reads CASSGTGTPLSGANVLTF. In DNA, the CDR3 is TGTGCCAGCAGCGGAACCGGGACACCGCTCTCTGGGGCCAACGTCCTGACTTTC.

There are a few counts of this clonotype. A much larger clonotype is one base distant, so this may be a read error. The chain is built from TRBV7-2 and TRBJ2-7; a possible D gene is TRBD2 (5 bases). Germline V gives CDR1 SGHTA, CDR2 FQGNSA. The CDR3 runs 15 residues. V lost 5 bases and J 7 bases, leaving 21 bases between the germline ends. The CDR3 nucleotides read TGTGCCAGCAGCAAGGACTCCAGCTCCTACAATGAGCAGTACTTC. Translated: CASSKDSSSYNEQYF.

This clonotype was observed a handful of times. The J gene is TRBJ2-1, the V gene TRBV28, with a weak D call TRBD2 (5 bases). The CDR3 covers 16 residues. In germline, CDR1 is MDHEN, CDR2 SYDVKM. V lost 6 bases and J 9 bases, leaving 24 bases between the germline ends. The CDR3 nucleotides are TGTGCCAGCAGCCCACCTACCCGAGGGAGTTGGACTGAGCAGTTCTTC. Its translation: CASSPPTRGSWTEQFF.

The chain combines TRBV3-1 with TRBJ2-5; D gene unclear. Germline V gives CDR1 LGHDT, CDR2 YNNKEL (reference sequence). The V end lost 2 bases, the J end lost 4 bases, and 5 bases lay between the germline ends. The CDR3 is 12 amino acids. The CDR3 is CASSQRVETQYF. The CDR3, as DNA: TGTGCCAGCAGCCAAAGGGTAGAGACCCAGTACTTC.

This sequence joins TRBV20-1 and TRBJ1-6, with D uncertain. CDR3 length: 13 residues. CDR1 DFQATT and CDR2 SNEGSKA come from the germline V gene (reference sequence). The germline V and J ends were trimmed by 3 bases and 7 bases, with 10 bases remaining between them. The CDR3 sequence: CSARPPGNSPLHF. The CDR3 region has the DNA TGCAGTGCTAGGCCCCCGGGGAATTCACCCCTCCACTTT.

This chain connects TRBV3-1 to TRBJ2-5; 12 bases are shared with TRBD2. The V segment lost 4 bases and the J segment 5 bases; nucleotides outside the gene matches: 8. Germline values: CDR1 LGHDT, CDR2 YNNKEL (reference sequence). This CDR3 region has 16 residues. CDR3 residues: CASSPYLAGGPETQYF. CDR3 sequence (DNA): TGTGCCAGCAGCCCCTATCTAGCGGGGGGGCCGGAGACCCAGTACTTC.